The 17 T cell receptor beta chains given below trace back to one sample, sequenced in a study of T cells in Graves' hyperthyroidism and ophthalmopathy. RNA transcripts gave rise to amplified TCR beta CDR3 regions. HTBI primers were the set used in a first-round RT-PCR of the TCR CDR3. TCRdb redid the calling of the multiplex PCR reads with MiXCR, one entry per CDR3 protein. Of 390,000 or so distinct CDR3 sequences listed, under 15% were seen once; the top ten hold about 13%. The sequenced sample consisted of blood. The source is a man aged 18 to 29 with Graves' ophthalmopathy.

This sequence joins TRBV7-9 and TRBJ1-2; 9 bases are shared with TRBD1. The CDR3 runs 17 residues. The V gene's germline CDR1 is SEHNR and CDR2 FQNEAQ (reference sequence). After removal of 1 base from V and 2 bases from J, the junction contained 8 bases not matched to a gene. The CDR3 spells CASSLEAGTGKNYGYTF. The CDR3 DNA follows: TGTGCCAGCAGCTTAGAGGCCGGGACAGGGAAAAACTATGGCTACACCTTC.

This clonotype was counted ten times or more. The V call is TRBV20-1, the J call TRBJ2-7, with D maybe TRBD2 (6 bases). This CDR3 contains 16 residues. CDR1 is DFQATT and CDR2 is SNEGSKA in the germline V gene (reference sequence). V shed 3 bases and J shed 0 bases, with 18 bases lying between them. The CDR3: CSARGLGRMSSYEQYF. The CDR3 DNA sequence: TGCAGTGCTAGGGGACTGGGACGGATGAGCTCCTACGAGCAGTACTTC.

Ten or more counts support this clonotype. This chain uses TRBV6-5 with TRBJ2-3; D is ambiguous. This CDR3 spans 16 amino acids. V lost 0 bases to trimming and J lost 1 base, with 11 bases between them. Germline V gene lookup returns CDR1 MNHEY and CDR2 SVGAGI. The CDR3 loop is CASSYSNDQGTDTQYF. DNA of the CDR3: TGTGCCAGCAGTTACTCGAATGACCAGGGCACAGATACGCAGTATTTT.

This clonotype has just a few counts. This chain links TRBV19 with TRBJ1-2; 7 nucleotides match TRBD1. Germline V gives CDR1 LNHDA, CDR2 SQIVND (reference sequence). There are 18 residues in the CDR3. J lost 8 bases, V lost 5 bases, and 23 bases had no gene match. CDR3 residues: CASSAAWTEGGTFYGYTF. In nucleotides, the CDR3 is TGTGCCAGTAGTGCAGCGTGGACAGAAGGGGGCACTTTCTACGGCTACACCTTC.

This clonotype was seen only a few times. The chain has TRBV20-1 and TRBJ2-7, with 13 bases that match TRBD2. J gave up 2 bases and V 3 bases, and 7 bases lay outside the gene matches. The germline gives CDR1 DFQATT, CDR2 SNEGSKA (reference sequence). The CDR3 is made up of 16 amino acids. CDR3 amino acids: CSARAPGLAGPYEQYF. CDR3 nucleotides: TGCAGTGCTAGGGCCCCGGGACTAGCGGGGCCCTACGAGCAGTACTTC.

This clonotype was recorded once. This could be a read error, since a much larger clone is one nucleotide away. The chain links TRBV6-1 to TRBJ2-1, with a weak D call TRBD1 (5 bases). V lost 6 bases to trimming and J lost 6 bases, with 15 bases between them. Germline-derived CDR1 and CDR2 are MNHNS and SASEGT. The CDR3 contains 14 residues. The CDR3 sequence: CASSQTEFGNEQFF. The CDR3 DNA sequence: TGTGCCAGCAGCCAGACAGAGTTCGGCAATGAGCAGTTCTTC.

This clonotype was seen ten or more times. The V gene is TRBV5-1, the J gene TRBJ2-1; 11 bases match TRBD2. The germline gives CDR1 SGHRS, CDR2 YFSETQ. The CDR3 is 16 amino acids. With 4 bases clipped from V and 4 bases from J, the junction kept 7 bases outside the gene matches. The CDR3 loop reads CASSRLGTSGYNEQFF. DNA of the CDR3: TGCGCCAGCAGCAGACTGGGGACTAGCGGATACAATGAGCAGTTCTTC.

This clonotype appeared many times. V usage is TRBV6-5 and J usage is TRBJ1-2, with D tentatively TRBD1 (5 bases). Germline CDR1 and CDR2: MNHEY and SVGAGI. V was clipped by 0 bases and J by 7 bases, with 15 bases between them. The CDR3 is 15 amino acids. The CDR3 reads CASSYSTGGVRGYTF. CDR3 nucleotides: TGTGCCAGCAGTTACTCAACAGGAGGGGTCCGTGGCTACACCTTC.

This clonotype was observed a handful of times. The chain links TRBV18 to TRBJ2-1; 14 nucleotides match TRBD2. The germline CDR1 and CDR2 sequences are KGHSH and LQKENI. With V trimmed by 0 bases and J by 5 bases, 6 bases remained unmatched. This CDR3 is built from 18 residues. This CDR3 is CASSPPGTSGGLHNEQFF. CDR3 DNA sequence: TGTGCCAGCTCACCACCCGGGACTAGCGGGGGCCTCCACAATGAGCAGTTCTTC.

The J gene is TRBJ2-3, the V gene TRBV11-2, with 7 bases fitting TRBD2. The CDR3 runs 18 residues. Germline CDR1 and CDR2: SGHAT and FQNNGV. V lost 5 bases and J lost 2; bases outside the gene matches: 16. The CDR3: CASSQVAGRGSPTDTQYF. The CDR3 DNA reads as TGTGCCAGCAGCCAAGTGGCCGGTCGCGGGAGCCCCACAGATACGCAGTATTTT.

This clonotype was observed at least ten times. The chain recombines TRBV2 with TRBJ2-5, with no clear D. The V end was cut by 2 bases, the J end by 7 bases, with 11 bases between. The length of the CDR3 is 13 residues. The germline V gene encodes CDR1 SNHLY and CDR2 FYNNEI. The CDR3 here is CASSEYTLWTQYF. The DNA of the CDR3 is TGTGCCAGCAGTGAATATACCCTATGGACCCAGTACTTC.

The rearrangement uses TRBV27 and TRBJ1-1; D may be TRBD1 (5 bases). With 5 bases removed from V and 7 bases from J, the gap between germline ends came to 17 bases. Germline V lookup: CDR1 MNHEY, CDR2 SMNVEV (reference sequence). This CDR3 is built from 14 residues. The CDR3 sequence is CASSPKRGILEAFF. The CDR3 nucleotides read TGTGCCAGCAGTCCTAAGAGGGGAATTCTTGAAGCTTTCTTT.

The rearrangement links TRBV11-2 to TRBJ2-2; perhaps TRBD1 as D (5 bases). Trimming shortened V by 6 bases and J by 6 bases, and 5 bases separated the two germline ends. The germline gives CDR1 SGHAT, CDR2 FQNNGV. This CDR3 spans 11 amino acids. The DNA for the CDR3 is TGTGCCAGCAGGGGGCCCGGGGAGCTGTTTTTT. Translation: CASRGPGELFF.

At least ten counts were recorded for this clonotype. The CDR3 loop is CSAKTSGGNIQYF. Written as DNA, the CDR3 is TGCAGTGCAAAGACATCGGGGGGAAACATTCAGTACTTC. The chain employs TRBV20-1 and TRBJ2-4; 7 bases align to TRBD2. V shed 6 bases and J 6 bases; nucleotides not matched to a gene: 8. The CDR3 runs to 13 residues. The germline gives CDR1 DFQATT, CDR2 SNEGSKA (reference sequence).

This chain connects TRBV7-9 to TRBJ2-7, with D perhaps matching TRBD2 (6 bases). The germline CDR1 and CDR2 sequences are SEHNR and FQNEAQ (reference sequence). The CDR3 covers 16 residues. Trimming removed 1 base at V and 4 bases at J, with 17 bases between. CDR3 DNA sequence: TGTGCCAGCAGCTTAGGATTCGGGACTGACTCGTACGAGCAGTACTTC. This encodes CASSLGFGTDSYEQYF.

The chain joins TRBV11-2 to TRBJ2-7, with a possible D match to TRBD1 (6 bases). The CDR3 has 13 residues. CDR1 and CDR2 from the germline V gene are SGHAT and FQNNGV. V dropped 5 bases and J dropped 3 bases, with 11 bases sitting between them. The CDR3 region is CASSRDTYYEQYF. The CDR3 bases are TGTGCCAGCAGCCGGGACACCTACTACGAGCAGTACTTC.

This sequence joins TRBV6-1 and TRBJ2-1, with 10 bases that match TRBD1. The CDR3 consists of 13 residues. Trimming took 10 bases from V and 12 from J; bases not matched to a gene: 12. From germline, CDR1 is MNHNS and CDR2 SASEGT. This chain's CDR3 is CATGTGDSIRQFF. The CDR3 nucleotides read TGTGCCACCGGGACAGGGGACTCAATCCGGCAGTTCTTC.